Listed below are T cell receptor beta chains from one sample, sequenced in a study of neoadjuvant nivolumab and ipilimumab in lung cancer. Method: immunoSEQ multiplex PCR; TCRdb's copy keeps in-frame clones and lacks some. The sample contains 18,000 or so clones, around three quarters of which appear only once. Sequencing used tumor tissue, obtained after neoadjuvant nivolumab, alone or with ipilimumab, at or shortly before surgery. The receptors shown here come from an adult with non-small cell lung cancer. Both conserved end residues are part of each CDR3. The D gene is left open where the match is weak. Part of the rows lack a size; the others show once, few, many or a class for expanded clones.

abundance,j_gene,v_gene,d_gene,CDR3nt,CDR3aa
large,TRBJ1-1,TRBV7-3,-,TGTGCCAGCAGCGACGGGGGTTTATTAACTGAAGCTTTCTTT,CASSDGGLLTEAFF
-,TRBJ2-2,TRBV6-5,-,TGTGCCAGCAGTTACGAGTGGACAGTTAACACCGGGGAGCTGTTTTTT,CASSYEWTVNTGELFF
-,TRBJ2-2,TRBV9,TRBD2,TGTGCCAGCAGCGCGAAACCCGGGACTAAAAACACCGGGGAGCTGTTTTTT,CASSAKPGTKNTGELFF
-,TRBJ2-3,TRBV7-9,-,TGTGCCAGCAGCTTCTGGGGCGCAGATACGCAGTATTTT,CASSFWGADTQYF
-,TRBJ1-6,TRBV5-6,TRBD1,TGTGCCAGCAGCTTAGGAGGGGACAGGTCACCCCTCCACTTT,CASSLGGDRSPLHF
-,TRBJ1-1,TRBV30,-,TGTGCCTGGAGTCGACAGTATCGGGAAGCTTTCTTT,CAWSRQYREAFF
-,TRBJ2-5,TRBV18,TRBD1,TGTGCCAGCTCCCTTCGACAGGGCGAGACCCAGTACTTC,CASSLRQGETQYF
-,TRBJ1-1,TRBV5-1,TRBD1,TGCGCCAGCAGCTTGGTGGACAGGGGAACTGAAGCTTTCTTT,CASSLVDRGTEAFF
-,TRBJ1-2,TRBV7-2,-,TGTGCCAGCAGCCCCAGGGCAGGCTCTAACTATGGCTACACCTTC,CASSPRAGSNYGYTF
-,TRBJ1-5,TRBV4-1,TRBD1,TGCGCCAGCAGCCAAGGGACAGGGGAAAATCAGCCCCAGCATTTT,CASSQGTGENQPQHF
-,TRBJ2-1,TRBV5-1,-,TGCGCCAGCAGACCAAACAGCGGAGCCTACAATGAGCAGTTCTTC,CASRPNSGAYNEQFF
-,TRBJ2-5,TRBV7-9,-,TGTGCCAGCAGCTTAGAGAGCCCCTTCTGGCCCCAGTACTTC,CASSLESPFWPQYF
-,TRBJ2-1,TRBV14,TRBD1,TGTGCCAGCAGCCAATGGACAGGGGTCAATGAGCAGTTCTTC,CASSQWTGVNEQFF
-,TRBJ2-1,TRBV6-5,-,TGTGCCACCATGGAGGGGACGTCCTTGAATGAGCAGTTCTTC,CATMEGTSLNEQFF
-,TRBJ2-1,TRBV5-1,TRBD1,TGCGCCAGCAGCTTGGGGGACAGGGCCTACAATGAGCAGTTCTTC,CASSLGDRAYNEQFF
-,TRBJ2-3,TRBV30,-,TGTGCCTGGAGTGTAGCGGGCCCGGGCACAGATACGCAGTATTTT,CAWSVAGPGTDTQYF
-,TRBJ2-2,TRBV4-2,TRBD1,TGTGCCAGCAGCCAAGTGACAGGGACGAACACCGGGGAGCTGTTTTTT,CASSQVTGTNTGELFF